Following are 14 T cell receptor beta chains from one sample sequenced in a study of vaccination effects on CD4 cells after COVID-19. These receptors' antigens are unknown. With the ViraFEST assay, the study expanded antigen-specific CD4+ T cells using viral peptide pools, then sequenced them. Following culture for nine to ten days, CD4+ T cells were isolated. TCRdb's table, derived via immunoSEQ multiplex PCR, lists solely in-frame clones and lacks some. The sample has about 20,000 clones, around three quarters seen once. The source was CD4+ T cells from PBMCs cultured with HCoV-229E spike peptides, collected before COVID-19 vaccination. The receptors come from a human donor who received a COVID-19 vaccine.

The chain combines TRBV15 with TRBJ2-5, with no clear D. The CDR3 covers 15 residues. CDR1 is LNHNV, CDR2 YYDKDF, per germline (reference sequence). V gave up 3 bases and J gave up 1 base, with 12 bases separating them. The CDR3 protein is CATSRGTTRQETQYF. CDR3 DNA sequence: TGTGCCACCAGCAGGGGTACTACACGCCAAGAGACCCAGTACTTC.

The V and J genes are TRBV28 and TRBJ2-5, with 14 bases fitting TRBD2. The CDR3 runs 15 residues. The germline CDR1 and CDR2 sequences are MDHEN and SYDVKM. V gave up 7 bases and J gave up 5 bases; unmatched junction bases: 6. The CDR3 DNA follows: TGTGCCAGCAAAAGACTAGCGGGAGGGGGGGAGACCCAGTACTTC. Its translation is CASKRLAGGGETQYF.

This rearrangement joins TRBV19 to TRBJ1-6, with D possibly TRBD1 on 5 matching bases. The CDR3 runs to 14 residues. Deletions cut 10 bases from V and 2 bases from J, with 12 bases between. The germline V gene has CDR1 LNHDA and CDR2 SQIVND (reference sequence). DNA of the CDR3: TGTGCCACCGGAACAGGAACCTATAATTCACCCCTCCACTTT. Translating gives CATGTGTYNSPLHF.

This clone was seen more than once but under ten times. The chain combines TRBV7-2 with TRBJ2-7, with TRBD1 identical over 11 bases. There are 13 residues in the CDR3. Trimming took 7 bases from V and 6 from J; bases not matched to a gene: 5. Germline values: CDR1 SGHTA, CDR2 FQGNSA. CDR3 DNA: TGTGCCAGCAAGGACAGGGGGCAACTCGAGCAGTACTTC. Protein sequence: CASKDRGQLEQYF.

This chain links TRBV7-2 with TRBJ2-1; D call uncertain. V was clipped by 1 base and J by 2 bases, with 9 bases between them. Germline V lookup: CDR1 SGHTA, CDR2 FQGNSA. CDR3 size: 15 residues. CDR3 nucleotide sequence: TGTGCCAGCAGCTTAGAGGGATCTGCCTACAATGAGCAGTTCTTC. Translated, it gives CASSLEGSAYNEQFF.

The genes are TRBV30 and TRBJ1-2; the D gene is possibly TRBD1 (6 bases). The CDR3 covers 12 residues. Trimming removed 5 bases from V and 3 bases from J, with 10 bases in between. CDR1 GTSNPN and CDR2 SVGIG come from the germline V gene (reference sequence). In DNA, the CDR3 is TGTGCCTGGTCAGGGGACCACTATGGCTACACCTTC. The encoded protein is CAWSGDHYGYTF.

This chain joins TRBV11-3 and TRBJ1-2; tentatively, D is TRBD1 (5 bases). The CDR3 consists of 13 residues. From germline, CDR1 is SGHNT and CDR2 YENEEA. The V end was cut by 5 bases, the J end by 7 bases, with 14 bases between. CDR3 bases: TGTGCCAGCAGCCTAAACGGGGGGAGTGGCTACACCTTC. Amino acid sequence: CASSLNGGSGYTF.

V is TRBV19 and J is TRBJ2-2; no firm D call. Germline V gene sequence: CDR1 LNHDA, CDR2 SQIVND (reference sequence). With 2 bases removed from V and 1 base from J, the gap between germline ends came to 5 bases. The CDR3 sequence is 14 residues long. CDR3 amino acids: CASSIIGNTGELFF. The CDR3, as DNA: TGTGCCAGTAGTATAATAGGGAACACCGGGGAGCTGTTTTTT.

This chain joins TRBV12-3 or TRBV12-4 and TRBJ2-2, with unresolved D. This CDR3 comprises 11 residues. V was cut by 6 bases and J by 5 bases, with 4 bases left in between. CDR3 coding DNA: TGTGCCAGCAGGGGAACCGGGGAGCTGTTTTTT. This codes for CASRGTGELFF.

V and J are TRBV10-3 and TRBJ2-5; D not certain. Germline V lookup: CDR1 ENHRY, CDR2 SYGVKD. The CDR3 spans 14 residues. The V and J ends lost 2 bases and 0 bases respectively, with 7 bases between them. CDR3 sequence: CAISEAGNQETQYF. For the CDR3, the DNA is TGTGCCATCAGTGAGGCAGGAAACCAAGAGACCCAGTACTTC.

The V call is TRBV5-8, the J call TRBJ2-7; D not resolved. Germline V lookup: CDR1 SGHTS, CDR2 YDEGEE. The CDR3 is 12 residues long. Trimming cost V 0 bases and J 3 bases, with 4 bases left between them. CDR3 bases: TGTGCCAGCAGCTTGGTGAGCTACGAGCAGTACTTC. Translation gives CASSLVSYEQYF.

The genes are TRBV11-2 and TRBJ1-1; D is uncertain. This CDR3 comprises 13 residues. V was pared by 2 bases and J by 2 bases, with 6 bases between. Germline V gene data show CDR1 as SGHAT and CDR2 as FQNNGV. CDR3 in amino acids: CASSLLTNTEAFF. The CDR3 DNA reads as TGTGCCAGCAGCTTACTTACCAACACTGAAGCTTTCTTT.

The CDR3 spells CASSQIDPYGYTF. CDR3 DNA sequence: TGTGCCAGCAGCCAGATTGACCCCTATGGCTACACCTTC. This chain links TRBV11-2 with TRBJ1-2; D call uncertain. CDR1 and CDR2 from the germline V gene are SGHAT and FQNNGV. The CDR3 is 13 residues long. Trimming cost V 5 bases and J 4 bases, with 11 bases left between them.

This chain connects TRBV24-1 to TRBJ2-3; 8 bases line up with TRBD2. CDR1 and CDR2 (germline): KGHDR, SFDVKD. Losses at the gene ends were 1 base for V and 2 bases for J; bases not matched to a gene: 4. The CDR3 contains 16 residues. CDR3 coding DNA: TGTGCCACCAGTGATTTTGGTAGCGGGGCCACAGATACGCAGTATTTT. It is translated as CATSDFGSGATDTQYF.